The sample holds a few counts of the clone carrying this T cell receptor beta chain. These data originate in a study of blood T cell repertoires in COVID-19. Study as a whole: Researchers got acute and convalescent COVID-19 samples from the United States, Italy and Spain. PBMCs, B-cell-depleted T cells, or T cells were the source of the cDNA or gDNA that made up the material.

This table comes from immunoSEQ multiplex PCR, and its TCRdb copy is limited to in-frame clones, with some not included. This sample carries roughly 160,000 clones, around 83% of them seen once, and the ten largest clones take about 0.95%. V lost 5 bases to trimming and J lost 9 bases, with 12 bases between them. Per the germline V gene, CDR1 is SGHRS and CDR2 is YFSETQ. The CDR3 is 13 amino acids. The chain carries TRBV5-1 and TRBJ1-6; D might be TRBD1 (5 bases). The sequenced sample consisted of peripheral blood. This sequence was found in a man between 18 and 35 years old with acute or convalescent COVID-19. DNA for the CDR3: TGCGCCAGCAGTAGGCAGGGAAGTTCACCCCTCCACTTT. It is translated as CASSRQGSSPLHF.